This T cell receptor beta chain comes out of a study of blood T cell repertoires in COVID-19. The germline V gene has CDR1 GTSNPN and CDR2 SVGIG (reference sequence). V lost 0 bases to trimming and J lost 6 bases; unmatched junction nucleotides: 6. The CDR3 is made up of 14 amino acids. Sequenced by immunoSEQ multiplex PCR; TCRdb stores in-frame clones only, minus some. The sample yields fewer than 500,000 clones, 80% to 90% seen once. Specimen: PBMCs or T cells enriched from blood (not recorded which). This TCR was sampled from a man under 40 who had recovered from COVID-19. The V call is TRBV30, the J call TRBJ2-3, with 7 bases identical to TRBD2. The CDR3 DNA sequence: TGTGCCTGGAGTGTGGGGGGGGTCGGTGATACGCAGTATTTT. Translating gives CAWSVGGVGDTQYF.